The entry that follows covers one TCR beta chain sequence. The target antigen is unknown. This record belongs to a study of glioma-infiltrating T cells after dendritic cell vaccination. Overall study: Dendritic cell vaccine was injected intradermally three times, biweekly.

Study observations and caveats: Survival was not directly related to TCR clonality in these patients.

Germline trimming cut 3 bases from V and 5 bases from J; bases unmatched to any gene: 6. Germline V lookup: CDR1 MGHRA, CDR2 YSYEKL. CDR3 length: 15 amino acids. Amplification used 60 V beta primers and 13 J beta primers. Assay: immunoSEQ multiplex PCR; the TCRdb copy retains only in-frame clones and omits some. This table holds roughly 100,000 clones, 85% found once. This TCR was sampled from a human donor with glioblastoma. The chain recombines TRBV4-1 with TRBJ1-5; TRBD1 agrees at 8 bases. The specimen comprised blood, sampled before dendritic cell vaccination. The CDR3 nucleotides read TGCGCCAGCAGCCATCTGACAGGGGCCGATCAGCCCCAGCATTTT. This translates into CASSHLTGADQPQHF.